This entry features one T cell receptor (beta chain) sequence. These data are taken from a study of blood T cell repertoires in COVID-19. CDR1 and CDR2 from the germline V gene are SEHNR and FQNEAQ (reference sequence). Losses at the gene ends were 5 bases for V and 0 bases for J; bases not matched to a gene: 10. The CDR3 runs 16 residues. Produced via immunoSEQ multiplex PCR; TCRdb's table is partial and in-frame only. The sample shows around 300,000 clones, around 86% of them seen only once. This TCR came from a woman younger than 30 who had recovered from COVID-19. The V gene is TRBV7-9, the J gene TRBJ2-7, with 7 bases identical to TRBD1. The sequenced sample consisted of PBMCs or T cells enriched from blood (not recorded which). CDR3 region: CASSQGYWDSSYEQYF. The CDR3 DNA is TGTGCCAGCAGCCAGGGGTACTGGGACAGCTCCTACGAGCAGTACTTC.